The 5 T cell receptor beta chains presented below share a single source sample, sequenced in a study of radiotherapy plus CTLA-4 blockade in lung cancer. Only in-frame clones appear in the TCRdb table, and some are missing; sequencing was by immunoSEQ multiplex PCR. The sample carries some 73,000 clones, approximately 80% recorded once. The sample here was peripheral blood, taken from a patient treated with radiotherapy plus ipilimumab. Receptor source: a human donor with non-small cell lung cancer who had stable disease on radiotherapy plus ipilimumab.

The rearrangement links TRBV9 to TRBJ1-2; 11 bases are shared with TRBD1. The CDR3 sequence is 15 residues long. The germline V gene encodes CDR1 SGDLS and CDR2 YYNGEE. Germline trimming cut 0 bases from V and 6 bases from J; bases unmatched to any gene: 4. CDR3 in DNA: TGTGCCAGCAGCGTAGGGACAGGGGGCAAGGATGGCTACACCTTC. As protein: CASSVGTGGKDGYTF. Drawing the rest from reference TRBV9 and TRBJ1-2, the complete variable domain is DSGVTQTPKHLITATGQRVTLRCSPRSGDLSVYWYQQSLDQGLQFLIQYYNGEERAKGNILERFSAQQFPDLHSELNLSSLELGDSALYFCASSVGTGGKDGYTFGSGTRLTVV.

This chain joins TRBV7-7 and TRBJ2-7, with 7 nucleotides matching TRBD1. Per the germline V gene, CDR1 is SSHAT and CDR2 is FNYEAQ (reference sequence). J lost 5 bases, V lost 5 bases, and 3 bases had no gene match. This CDR3 is built from 12 residues. Written as DNA, the CDR3 is TGTGCCAGCAGCCAGACAGGGAACGAGCAGTACTTC. Protein: CASSQTGNEQYF.

This clone was found once. The chain combines TRBV4-2 with TRBJ2-1; 13 nucleotides line up with TRBD2. V lost 2 bases, J lost 11 bases, and 9 bases stayed unmatched. Germline CDR1 and CDR2: LGHNA and YNFKEQ. This CDR3 comprises 16 residues. The CDR3 nucleotides are TGTGCCAGCAGCCAATTCACTAGCGGGGGGGCCAGTAAGCAGTTCTTC. Translation: CASSQFTSGGASKQFF.

The J gene is TRBJ1-1, the V gene TRBV9; the match to TRBD1 covers 7 bases. Germline values: CDR1 SGDLS, CDR2 YYNGEE. This CDR3 comprises 15 residues. The V and J ends lost 4 bases and 2 bases, in that order; junction bases with no gene match: 8. CDR3 bases: TGTGCCAGCAGCCAAACGTGGGACAGCAACACTGAAGCTTTCTTT. It encodes CASSQTWDSNTEAFF. Together with reference TRBV9 and TRBJ1-1, the CDR3 gives the full variable domain: DSGVTQTPKHLITATGQRVTLRCSPRSGDLSVYWYQQSLDQGLQFLIQYYNGEERAKGNILERFSAQQFPDLHSELNLSSLELGDSALYFCASSQTWDSNTEAFFGQGTRLTVV.

The gene calls are TRBV7-3 and TRBJ1-1, with D unclear. The CDR3 has 15 amino acids. V lost 1 base, J lost 0 bases, and 9 bases lay in between. Germline CDR1 is SGHTA and CDR2 is FQGTGA. In DNA form, the CDR3 reads TGTGCCAGCAGCTTAAGCCCAGCTATGAACACTGAAGCTTTCTTT. Translating it yields CASSLSPAMNTEAFF.